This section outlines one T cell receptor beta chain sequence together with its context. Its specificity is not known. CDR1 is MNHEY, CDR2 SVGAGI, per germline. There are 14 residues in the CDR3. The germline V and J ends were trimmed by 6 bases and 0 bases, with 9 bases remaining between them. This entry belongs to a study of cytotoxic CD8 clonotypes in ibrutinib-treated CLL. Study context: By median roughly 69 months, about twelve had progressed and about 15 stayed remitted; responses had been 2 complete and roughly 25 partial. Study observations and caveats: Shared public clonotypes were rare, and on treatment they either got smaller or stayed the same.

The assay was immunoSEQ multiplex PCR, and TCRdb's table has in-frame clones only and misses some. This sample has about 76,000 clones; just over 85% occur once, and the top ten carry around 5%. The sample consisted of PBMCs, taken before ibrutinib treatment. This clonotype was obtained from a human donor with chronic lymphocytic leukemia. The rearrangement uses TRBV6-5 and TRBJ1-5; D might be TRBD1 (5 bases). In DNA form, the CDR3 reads TGTGCCAGCAGGCGGGGGAATAGCAATCAGCCCCAGCATTTT. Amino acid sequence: CASRRGNSNQPQHF.